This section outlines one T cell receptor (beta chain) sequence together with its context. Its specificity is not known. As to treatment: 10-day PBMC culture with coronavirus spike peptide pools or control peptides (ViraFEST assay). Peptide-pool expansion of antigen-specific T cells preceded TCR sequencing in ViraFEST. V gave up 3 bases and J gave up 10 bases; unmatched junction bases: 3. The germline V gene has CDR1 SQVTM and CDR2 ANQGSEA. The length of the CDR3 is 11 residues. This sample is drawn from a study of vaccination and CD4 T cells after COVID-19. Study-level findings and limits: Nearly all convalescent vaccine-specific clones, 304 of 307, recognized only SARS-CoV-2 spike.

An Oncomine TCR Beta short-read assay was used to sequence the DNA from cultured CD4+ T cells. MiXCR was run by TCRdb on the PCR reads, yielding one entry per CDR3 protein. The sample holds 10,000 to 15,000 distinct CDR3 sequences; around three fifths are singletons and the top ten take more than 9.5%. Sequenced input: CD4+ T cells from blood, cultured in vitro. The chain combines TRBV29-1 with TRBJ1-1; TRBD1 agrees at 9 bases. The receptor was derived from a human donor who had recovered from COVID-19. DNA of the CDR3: TGCAGCGTTGAGGGGGGACAGGGAGCTTTCTTT. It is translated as CSVEGGQGAFF.